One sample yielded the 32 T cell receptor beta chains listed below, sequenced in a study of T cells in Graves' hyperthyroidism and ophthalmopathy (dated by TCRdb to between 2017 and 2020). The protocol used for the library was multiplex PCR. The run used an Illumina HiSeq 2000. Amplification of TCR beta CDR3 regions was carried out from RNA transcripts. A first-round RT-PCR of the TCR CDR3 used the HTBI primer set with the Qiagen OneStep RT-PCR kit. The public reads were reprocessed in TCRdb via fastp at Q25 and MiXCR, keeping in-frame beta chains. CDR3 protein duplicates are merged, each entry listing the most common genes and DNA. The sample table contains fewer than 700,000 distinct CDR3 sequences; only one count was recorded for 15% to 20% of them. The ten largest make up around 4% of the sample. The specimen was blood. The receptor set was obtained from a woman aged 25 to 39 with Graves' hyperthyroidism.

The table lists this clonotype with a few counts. The CDR3 loop is CSTNYGYTF. CDR3 sequence (DNA): TGCAGTACCAACTATGGCTACACCTTC. The gene calls are TRBV20-1 and TRBJ1-2; D not resolved. V was shortened by 8 bases and J by 2 bases, with 3 bases between the two germline ends. This CDR3 is built from 9 residues. The germline CDR1 and CDR2 sequences are DFQATT and SNEGSKA (reference sequence).

CDR3 nucleotides: TGTGCCAGCACCCTACCTGGACAGGGGGCCTACGAGCAGTACTTC. This sequence encodes CASTLPGQGAYEQYF. This chain uses TRBV28 with TRBJ2-7, with TRBD1 identical over 10 bases. V lost 7 bases, J lost 2 bases, and 8 bases stayed unmatched. In germline, CDR1 is MDHEN, CDR2 SYDVKM. The CDR3 runs to 15 residues.

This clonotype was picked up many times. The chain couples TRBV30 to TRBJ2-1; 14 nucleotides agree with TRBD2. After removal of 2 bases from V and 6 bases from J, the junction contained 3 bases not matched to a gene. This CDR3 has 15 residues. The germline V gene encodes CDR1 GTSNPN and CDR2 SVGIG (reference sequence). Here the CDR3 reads CAWSLGTSGSNEQFF. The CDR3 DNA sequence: TGTGCCTGGAGTCTGGGGACTAGCGGGAGCAATGAGCAGTTCTTC. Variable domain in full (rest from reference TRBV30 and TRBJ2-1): SQTIHQWPATLVQPVGSPLSLECTVEGTSNPNLYWYRQAAGRGLQLLFYSVGIGQISSEVPQNLSASRPQDRQFILSSKKLLLSDSGFYLCAWSLGTSGSNEQFFGPGTRLTVL.

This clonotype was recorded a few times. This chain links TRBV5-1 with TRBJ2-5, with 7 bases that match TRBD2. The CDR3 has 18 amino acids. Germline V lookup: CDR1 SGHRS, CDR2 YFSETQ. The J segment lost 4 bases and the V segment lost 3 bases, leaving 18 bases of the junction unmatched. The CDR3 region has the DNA TGCGCCAGCAGCTCGGGAGACTTAGTGGCGGGAGTCGGAGAGACCCAGTACTTC. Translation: CASSSGDLVAGVGETQYF. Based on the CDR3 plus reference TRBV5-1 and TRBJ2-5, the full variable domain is KAGVTQTPRYLIKTRGQQVTLSCSPISGHRSVSWYQQTPGQGLQFLFEYFSETQRNKGNFPGRFSGRQFSNSRSEMNVSTLELGDSALYLCASSSGDLVAGVGETQYFGPGTRLLVL.

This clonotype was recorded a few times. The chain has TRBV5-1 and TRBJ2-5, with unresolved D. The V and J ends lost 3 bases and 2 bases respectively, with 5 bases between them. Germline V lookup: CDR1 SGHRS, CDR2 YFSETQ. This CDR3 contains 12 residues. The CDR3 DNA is TGCGCCAGCAGCTACCAGCAAGAGACCCAGTACTTC. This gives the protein CASSYQQETQYF. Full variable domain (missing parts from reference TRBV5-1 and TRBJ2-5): KAGVTQTPRYLIKTRGQQVTLSCSPISGHRSVSWYQQTPGQGLQFLFEYFSETQRNKGNFPGRFSGRQFSNSRSEMNVSTLELGDSALYLCASSYQQETQYFGPGTRLLVL.

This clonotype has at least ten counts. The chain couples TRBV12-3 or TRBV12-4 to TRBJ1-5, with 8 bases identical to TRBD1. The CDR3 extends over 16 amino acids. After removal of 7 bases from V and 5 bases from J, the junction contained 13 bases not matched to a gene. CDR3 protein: CASTDRFQGADQPQHF. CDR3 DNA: TGTGCCAGCACTGACAGGTTCCAGGGGGCGGATCAGCCCCAGCATTTT.

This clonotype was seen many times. The CDR3 spells CASSLSRDIYEQYF. CDR3 bases: TGTGCCAGCAGCTTGTCCCGGGACATCTACGAGCAGTACTTC. The J gene is TRBJ2-7, the V gene TRBV11-2; D possibly corresponds to TRBD1 (6 bases). The CDR3 runs 14 residues. CDR1 and CDR2 (germline): SGHAT, FQNNGV. Trimming left V 3 bases short and J 3 bases short, with 12 bases between.

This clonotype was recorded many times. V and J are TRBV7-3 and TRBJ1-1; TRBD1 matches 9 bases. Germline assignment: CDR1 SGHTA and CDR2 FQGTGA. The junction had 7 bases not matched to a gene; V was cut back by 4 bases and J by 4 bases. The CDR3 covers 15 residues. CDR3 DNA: TGTGCCAGCAGCTCCGGGACAGGGTTGGTCACTGAAGCTTTCTTT. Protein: CASSSGTGLVTEAFF.

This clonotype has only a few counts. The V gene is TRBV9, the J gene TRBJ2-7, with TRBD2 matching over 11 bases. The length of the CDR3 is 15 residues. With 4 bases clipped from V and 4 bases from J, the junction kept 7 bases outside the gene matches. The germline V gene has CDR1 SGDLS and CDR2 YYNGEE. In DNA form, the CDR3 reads TGTGCCAGCAGCACTAGCGGGAGAGGAGATTACGAGCAGTACTTC. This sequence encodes CASSTSGRGDYEQYF.

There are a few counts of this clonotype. As DNA, the CDR3 is TGCATGATTGGGGGCCGTAACAACTATGGCTACACCTTC. This encodes CMIGGRNNYGYTF. V and J are TRBV20-1 and TRBJ1-2; D may be TRBD1 (6 bases). The CDR3 extends over 13 amino acids. Germline loops: CDR1 DFQATT, CDR2 SNEGSKA (reference sequence).

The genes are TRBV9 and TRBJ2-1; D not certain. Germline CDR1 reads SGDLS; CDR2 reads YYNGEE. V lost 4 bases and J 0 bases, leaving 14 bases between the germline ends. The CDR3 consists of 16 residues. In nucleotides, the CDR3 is TGTGCCAGCAGCTTACACTATTCCCGCTCCTACAATGAGCAGTTCTTC. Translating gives CASSLHYSRSYNEQFF.

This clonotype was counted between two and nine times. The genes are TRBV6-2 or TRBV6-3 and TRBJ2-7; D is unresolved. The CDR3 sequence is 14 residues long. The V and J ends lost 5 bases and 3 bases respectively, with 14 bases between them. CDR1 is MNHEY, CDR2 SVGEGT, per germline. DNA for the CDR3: TGTGCCAGCAGTGTAAGGGTGGCGGACTACGAGCAGTACTTC. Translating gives CASSVRVADYEQYF.

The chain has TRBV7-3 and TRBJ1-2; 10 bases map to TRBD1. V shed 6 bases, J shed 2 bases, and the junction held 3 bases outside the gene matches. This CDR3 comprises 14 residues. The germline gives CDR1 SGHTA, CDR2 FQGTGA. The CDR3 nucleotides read TGTGCCAGCAGGGGACAGGGGAGGAACTATGGCTACACCTTC. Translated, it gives CASRGQGRNYGYTF.

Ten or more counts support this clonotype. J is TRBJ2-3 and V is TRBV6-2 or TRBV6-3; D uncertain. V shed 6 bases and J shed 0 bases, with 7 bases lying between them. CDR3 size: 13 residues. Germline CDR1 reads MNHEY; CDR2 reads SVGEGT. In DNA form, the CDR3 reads TGTGCCAGCAGGCCGACTAGCACAGATACGCAGTATTTT. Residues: CASRPTSTDTQYF.

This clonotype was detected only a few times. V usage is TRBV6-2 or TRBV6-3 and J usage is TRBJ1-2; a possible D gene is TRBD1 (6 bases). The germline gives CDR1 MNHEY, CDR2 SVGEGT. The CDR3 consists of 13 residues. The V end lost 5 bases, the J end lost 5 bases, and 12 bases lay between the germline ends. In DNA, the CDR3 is TGTGCCAGCAGTACGGACAGCCCATATGGCTACACCTTC. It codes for CASSTDSPYGYTF.

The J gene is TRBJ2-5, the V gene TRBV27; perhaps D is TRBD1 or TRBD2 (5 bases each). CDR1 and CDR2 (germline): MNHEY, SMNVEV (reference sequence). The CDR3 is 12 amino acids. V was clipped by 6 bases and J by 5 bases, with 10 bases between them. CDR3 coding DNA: TGTGCCAGCAGAGGGACGTCGGAGACCCAGTACTTC. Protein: CASRGTSETQYF.

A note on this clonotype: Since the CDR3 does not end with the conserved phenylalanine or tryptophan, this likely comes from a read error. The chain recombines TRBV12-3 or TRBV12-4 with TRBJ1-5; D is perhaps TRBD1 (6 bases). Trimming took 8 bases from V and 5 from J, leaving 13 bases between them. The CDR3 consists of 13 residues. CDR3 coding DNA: TGTGCCAGCCTACAGGGCTTGGATCAGCCCCAGCATCTT. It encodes CASLQGLDQPQHL.

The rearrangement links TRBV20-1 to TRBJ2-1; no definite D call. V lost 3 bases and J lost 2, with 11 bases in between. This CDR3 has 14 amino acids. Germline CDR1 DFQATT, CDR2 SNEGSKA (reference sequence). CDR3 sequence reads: CSASLRVTYNEQFF. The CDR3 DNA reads TGCAGTGCTAGTTTAAGGGTAACCTACAATGAGCAGTTCTTC.

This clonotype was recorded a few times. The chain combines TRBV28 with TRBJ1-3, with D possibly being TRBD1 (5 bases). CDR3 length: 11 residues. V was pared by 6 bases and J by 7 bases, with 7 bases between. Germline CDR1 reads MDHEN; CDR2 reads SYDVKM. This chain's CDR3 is CASRWGNTIYF. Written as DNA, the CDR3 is TGTGCCAGCAGGTGGGGGAACACCATATATTTT.

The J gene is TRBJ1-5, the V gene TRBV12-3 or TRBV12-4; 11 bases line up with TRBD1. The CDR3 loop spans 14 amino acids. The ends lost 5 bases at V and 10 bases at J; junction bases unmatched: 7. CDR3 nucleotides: TGTGCCAGCAGTCCAAAATGGACAGGGGGCCCCCAGCATTTT. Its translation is CASSPKWTGGPQHF.

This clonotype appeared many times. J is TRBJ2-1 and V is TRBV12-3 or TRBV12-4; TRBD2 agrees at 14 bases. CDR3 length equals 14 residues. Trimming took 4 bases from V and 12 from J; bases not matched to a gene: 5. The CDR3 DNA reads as TGTGCCAGCAGTTCCGGGACTAGCGGGAGAGGGCAGTTCTTC. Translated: CASSSGTSGRGQFF.

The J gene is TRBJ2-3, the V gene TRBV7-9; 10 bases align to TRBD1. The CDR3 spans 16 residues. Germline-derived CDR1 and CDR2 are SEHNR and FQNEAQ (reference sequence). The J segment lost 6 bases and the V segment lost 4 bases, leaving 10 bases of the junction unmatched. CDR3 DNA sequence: TGTGCCAGCAGCTCGATCCGGACAGGGGGGTCGGATACGCAGTATTTT. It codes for CASSSIRTGGSDTQYF. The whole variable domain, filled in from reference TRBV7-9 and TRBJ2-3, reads DTGVSQNPRHKITKRGQNVTFRCDPISEHNRLYWYRQTLGQGPEFLTYFQNEAQLEKSRLLSDRFSAERPKGSFSTLEIQRTEQGDSAMYLCASSSIRTGGSDTQYFGPGTRLTVL.

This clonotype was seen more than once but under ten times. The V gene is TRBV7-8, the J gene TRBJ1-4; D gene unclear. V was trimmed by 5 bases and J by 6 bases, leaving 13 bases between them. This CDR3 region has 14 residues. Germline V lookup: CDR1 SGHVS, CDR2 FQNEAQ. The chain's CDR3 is CASSAAGNDEKLFF. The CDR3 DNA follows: TGTGCCAGCAGCGCCGCGGGGAATGATGAAAAACTGTTTTTT.

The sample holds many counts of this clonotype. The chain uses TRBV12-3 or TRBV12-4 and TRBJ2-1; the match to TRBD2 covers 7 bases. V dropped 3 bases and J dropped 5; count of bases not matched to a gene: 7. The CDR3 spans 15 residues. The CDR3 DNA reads TGTGCCAGCAGTTTGGGGCTAGCGGCAAACAATGAGCAGTTCTTC. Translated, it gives CASSLGLAANNEQFF.

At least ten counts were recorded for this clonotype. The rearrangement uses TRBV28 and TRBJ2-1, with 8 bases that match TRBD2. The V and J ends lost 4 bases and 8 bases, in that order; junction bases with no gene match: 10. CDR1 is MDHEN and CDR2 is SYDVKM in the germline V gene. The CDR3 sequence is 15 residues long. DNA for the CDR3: TGTGCCAGCAGTTCCCACAAAGCGGGAGCCTATGAGCAGTTCTTC. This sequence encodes CASSSHKAGAYEQFF.

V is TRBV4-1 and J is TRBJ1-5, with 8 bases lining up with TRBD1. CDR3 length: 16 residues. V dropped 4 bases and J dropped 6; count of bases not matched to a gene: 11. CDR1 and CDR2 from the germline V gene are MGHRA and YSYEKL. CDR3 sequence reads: CASSLVGTGPSQPQHF. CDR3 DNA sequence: TGCGCCAGCAGCCTTGTGGGGACAGGACCTTCTCAGCCCCAGCATTTT.

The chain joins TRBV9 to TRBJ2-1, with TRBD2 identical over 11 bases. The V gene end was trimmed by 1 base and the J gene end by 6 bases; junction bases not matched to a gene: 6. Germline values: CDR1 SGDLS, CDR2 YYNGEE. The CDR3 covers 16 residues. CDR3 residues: CASSVSTSGRINEQFF. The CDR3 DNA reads TGTGCCAGCAGCGTAAGCACTAGCGGGAGAATCAATGAGCAGTTCTTC.

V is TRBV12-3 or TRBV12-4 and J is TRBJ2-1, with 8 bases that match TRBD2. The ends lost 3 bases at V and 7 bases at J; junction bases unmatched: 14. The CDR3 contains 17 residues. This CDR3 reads CASSLGLNSGKRNEQFF. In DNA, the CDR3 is TGTGCCAGCAGTTTGGGTCTGAATAGCGGGAAACGGAATGAGCAGTTCTTC.

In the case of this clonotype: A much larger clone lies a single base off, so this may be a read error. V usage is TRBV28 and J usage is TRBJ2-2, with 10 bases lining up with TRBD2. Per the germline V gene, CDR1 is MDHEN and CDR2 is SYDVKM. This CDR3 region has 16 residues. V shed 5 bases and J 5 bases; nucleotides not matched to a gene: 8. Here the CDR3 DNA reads TGTGCCAGCAGTCTTTCGGGACTAGCGAGAACCGGGGAGCTGTTTTTT. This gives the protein CASSLSGLARTGELFF.

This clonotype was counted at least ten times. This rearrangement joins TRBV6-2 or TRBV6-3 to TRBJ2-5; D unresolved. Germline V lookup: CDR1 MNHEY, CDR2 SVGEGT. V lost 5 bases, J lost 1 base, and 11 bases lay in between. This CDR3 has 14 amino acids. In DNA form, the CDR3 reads TGTGCCAGCAGTGAGAATCAGGTCCAAGAGACCCAGTACTTC. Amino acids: CASSENQVQETQYF.

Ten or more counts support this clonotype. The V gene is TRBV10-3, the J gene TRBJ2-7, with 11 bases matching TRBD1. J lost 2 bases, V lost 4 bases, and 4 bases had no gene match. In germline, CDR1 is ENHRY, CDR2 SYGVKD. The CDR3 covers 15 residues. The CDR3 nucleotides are TGTGCCATCAGTGGGAGGGGACAGGGGGCCTACGAGCAGTACTTC. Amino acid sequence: CAISGRGQGAYEQYF.

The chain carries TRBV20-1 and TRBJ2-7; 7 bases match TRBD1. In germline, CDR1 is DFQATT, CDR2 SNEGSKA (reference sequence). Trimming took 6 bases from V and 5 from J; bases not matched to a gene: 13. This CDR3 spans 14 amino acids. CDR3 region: CSAVLETGLNEQYF. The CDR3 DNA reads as TGCAGTGCCGTCCTCGAGACAGGGCTCAACGAGCAGTACTTC.